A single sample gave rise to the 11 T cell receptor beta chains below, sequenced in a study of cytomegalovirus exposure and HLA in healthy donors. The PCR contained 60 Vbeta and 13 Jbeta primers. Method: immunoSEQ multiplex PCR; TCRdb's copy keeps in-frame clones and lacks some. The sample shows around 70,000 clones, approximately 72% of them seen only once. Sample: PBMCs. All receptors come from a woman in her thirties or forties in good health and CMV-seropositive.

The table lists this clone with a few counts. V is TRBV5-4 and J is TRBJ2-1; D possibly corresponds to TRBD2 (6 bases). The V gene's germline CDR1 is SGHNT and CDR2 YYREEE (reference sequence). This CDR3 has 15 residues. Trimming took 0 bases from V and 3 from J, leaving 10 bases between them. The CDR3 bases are TGTGCCAGCAGCTTGGCCGGGCGGGGCTACAATGAGCAGTTCTTC. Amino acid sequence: CASSLAGRGYNEQFF.

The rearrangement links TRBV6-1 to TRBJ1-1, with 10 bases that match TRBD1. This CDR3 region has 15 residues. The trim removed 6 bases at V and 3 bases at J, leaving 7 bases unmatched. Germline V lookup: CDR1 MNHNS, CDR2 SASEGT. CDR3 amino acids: CASRFRQGADTEAFF. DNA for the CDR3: TGTGCCAGCAGATTTAGACAGGGGGCAGACACTGAAGCTTTCTTT.

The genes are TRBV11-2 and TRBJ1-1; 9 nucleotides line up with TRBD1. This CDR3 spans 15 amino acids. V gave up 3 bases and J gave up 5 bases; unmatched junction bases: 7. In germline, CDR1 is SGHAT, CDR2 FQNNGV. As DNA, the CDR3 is TGTGCCAGCAGCTTCACCGGGACAGGGAGGACTGAAGCTTTCTTT. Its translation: CASSFTGTGRTEAFF.

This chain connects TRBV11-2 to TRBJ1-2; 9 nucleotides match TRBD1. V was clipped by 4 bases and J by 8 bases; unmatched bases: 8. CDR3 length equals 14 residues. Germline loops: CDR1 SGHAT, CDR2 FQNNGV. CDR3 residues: CASSSTGQGRGYTF. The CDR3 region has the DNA TGTGCCAGCAGCTCGACCGGACAGGGGAGGGGCTACACCTTC.

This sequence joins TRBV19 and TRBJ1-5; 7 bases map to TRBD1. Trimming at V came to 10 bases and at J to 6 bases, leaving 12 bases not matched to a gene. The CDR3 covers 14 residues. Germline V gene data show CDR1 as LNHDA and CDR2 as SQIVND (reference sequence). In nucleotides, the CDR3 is TGTGCCACCCTCCCAGACAGGGCTTTTCAGCCCCAGCATTTT. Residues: CATLPDRAFQPQHF.

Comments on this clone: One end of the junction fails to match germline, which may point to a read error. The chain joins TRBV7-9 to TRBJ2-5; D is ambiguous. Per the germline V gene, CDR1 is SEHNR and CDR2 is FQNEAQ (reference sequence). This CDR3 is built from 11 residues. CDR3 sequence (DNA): TGTTCCAGCAGCTCCCGGGAGACCCAGTACTTC. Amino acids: CSSSSRETQYF.

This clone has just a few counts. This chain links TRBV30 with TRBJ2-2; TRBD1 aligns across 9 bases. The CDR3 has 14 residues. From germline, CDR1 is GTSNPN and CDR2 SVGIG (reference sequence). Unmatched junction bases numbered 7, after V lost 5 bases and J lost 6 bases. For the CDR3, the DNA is TGTGCCTGGGCTAACAGGGGGCGTGCCGGGGAGCTGTTTTTT. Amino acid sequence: CAWANRGRAGELFF.

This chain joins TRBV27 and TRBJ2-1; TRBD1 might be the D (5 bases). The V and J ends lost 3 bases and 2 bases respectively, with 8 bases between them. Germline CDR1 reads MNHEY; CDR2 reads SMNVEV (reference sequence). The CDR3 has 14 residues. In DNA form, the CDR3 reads TGTGCCAGCAGTTTTTGGGGCCCCTACAATGAGCAGTTCTTC. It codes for CASSFWGPYNEQFF.

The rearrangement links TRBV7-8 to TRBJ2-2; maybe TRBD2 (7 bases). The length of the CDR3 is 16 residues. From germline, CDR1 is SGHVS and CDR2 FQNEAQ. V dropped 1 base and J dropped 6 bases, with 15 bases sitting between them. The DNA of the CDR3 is TGTGCCAGCAGCTTAGAGGCGGCGGGGGCGGCCGGGGAGCTGTTTTTT. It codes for CASSLEAAGAAGELFF.

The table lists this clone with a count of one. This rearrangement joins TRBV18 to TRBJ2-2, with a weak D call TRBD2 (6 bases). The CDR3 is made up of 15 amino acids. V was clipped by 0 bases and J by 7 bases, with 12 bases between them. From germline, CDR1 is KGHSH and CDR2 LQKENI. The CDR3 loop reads CASSPPIGGIGELFF. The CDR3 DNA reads TGTGCCAGCTCACCACCGATTGGGGGGATCGGGGAGCTGTTTTTT.

CDR3 bases: TGTGCCAGCACCTTCGAGGGCAGTTATGGCTACACCTTC. It is translated as CASTFEGSYGYTF. The chain recombines TRBV6-5 with TRBJ1-2; no clear D. Trimming removed 7 bases at V and 5 bases at J, with 14 bases between. This CDR3 spans 13 amino acids. CDR1 is MNHEY, CDR2 SVGAGI, per germline.